Each of the 9 T cell receptor beta chains below was sequenced from the same sample in a study of cytomegalovirus exposure and HLA in healthy donors. The PCR made use of 60 Vbeta and 13 Jbeta primers. The repertoire was sequenced with immunoSEQ multiplex PCR; TCRdb's copy has only in-frame clones and lacks some. The data contain approximately 76,000 clones, around three quarters of them singletons. The sample was PBMCs. Receptor source: a man aged 25-45 years in good health and CMV-seronegative.

The CDR3 region has the DNA TGCGCCAGCAGCCAAGACAGGGCGTTCGGGGGCTACACCTTC. Translated, it gives CASSQDRAFGGYTF. The chain carries TRBV4-3 and TRBJ1-2; possibly TRBD1 for D (5 bases). The CDR3 is 14 residues long. Trimming pared 0 bases from V and 8 bases from J, leaving 13 bases between. Germline CDR1 is LGHNA and CDR2 is YSLEER.

J is TRBJ1-1 and V is TRBV5-1; tentatively, D is TRBD1 (6 bases). The germline V gene encodes CDR1 SGHRS and CDR2 YFSETQ. V lost 2 bases, J lost 1 base, and 9 bases lay in between. The CDR3 covers 14 residues. Here the CDR3 DNA reads TGCGCCAGCAGCTTAACGACAGGGAACACTGAAGCTTTCTTT. It specifies CASSLTTGNTEAFF.

The rearrangement links TRBV4-1 to TRBJ2-5; TRBD1 matches 8 bases. Germline V gene lookup returns CDR1 MGHRA and CDR2 YSYEKL. This CDR3 comprises 15 residues. V was clipped by 0 bases and J by 5 bases; unmatched bases: 5. CDR3 residues: CASSQETGEKETQYF. Here the CDR3 DNA reads TGCGCCAGCAGCCAAGAGACAGGGGAGAAGGAGACCCAGTACTTC.

This clone was found a few times. V is TRBV29-1 and J is TRBJ2-7, with D tentatively TRBD1 (6 bases). Trimming stripped 6 bases from V and 5 bases from J, with 14 bases between. Germline V gives CDR1 SQVTM, CDR2 ANQGSEA. CDR3 length equals 12 residues. The CDR3 region is CSVSTGTHEQYF. CDR3 sequence (DNA): TGCAGCGTCTCTACAGGGACCCACGAGCAGTACTTC.

The chain uses TRBV11-2 and TRBJ2-7, with 11 bases matching TRBD2. J was trimmed by 5 bases and V by 5 bases; bases with no gene match: 5. Germline V CDR1 and CDR2: SGHAT, FQNNGV. CDR3 length: 14 residues. The CDR3: CASSATSGTHEQYF. In nucleotides, the CDR3 is TGTGCCAGCAGCGCGACTAGCGGGACCCACGAGCAGTACTTC.

The chain employs TRBV27 and TRBJ2-1, with a possible D match to TRBD2 (6 bases). The CDR3 covers 16 residues. CDR1 is MNHEY, CDR2 SMNVEV, per germline (reference sequence). V was pared by 6 bases and J by 6 bases, with 21 bases between. CDR3 sequence reads: CASSRVGSRVANEQFF. The CDR3 nucleotides read TGTGCCAGCAGCCGGGTCGGGAGTAGGGTCGCCAATGAGCAGTTCTTC.

J is TRBJ2-7 and V is TRBV7-2; 11 bases line up with TRBD1. The germline CDR1 and CDR2 sequences are SGHTA and FQGNSA. The V segment lost 4 bases and the J segment 4 bases; nucleotides outside the gene matches: 6. The CDR3 loop spans 15 amino acids. CDR3 in amino acids: CASSSRDRGGYEQYF. As DNA, the CDR3 is TGTGCCAGCAGCTCTCGGGACAGGGGGGGATACGAGCAGTACTTC.

This rearrangement joins TRBV7-2 to TRBJ1-1; maybe TRBD1 (6 bases). Germline CDR1 and CDR2: SGHTA and FQGNSA. The CDR3 has 15 amino acids. V shed 5 bases and J shed 4 bases, with 17 bases lying between them. The CDR3 region is CASSPAYREGTEAFF. The CDR3 nucleotides read TGTGCCAGCAGCCCAGCTTACAGGGAGGGCACTGAAGCTTTCTTT.

The CDR3 loop is CASSQVGTGGLEQFF. DNA of the CDR3: TGCGCCAGCAGCCAAGTTGGGACAGGGGGCCTTGAGCAGTTCTTC. The V call is TRBV4-3, the J call TRBJ2-1; TRBD1 agrees at 12 bases. The CDR3 has 15 residues. Trimming took 1 base from V and 9 from J; bases not matched to a gene: 4. Germline V gives CDR1 LGHNA, CDR2 YSLEER.